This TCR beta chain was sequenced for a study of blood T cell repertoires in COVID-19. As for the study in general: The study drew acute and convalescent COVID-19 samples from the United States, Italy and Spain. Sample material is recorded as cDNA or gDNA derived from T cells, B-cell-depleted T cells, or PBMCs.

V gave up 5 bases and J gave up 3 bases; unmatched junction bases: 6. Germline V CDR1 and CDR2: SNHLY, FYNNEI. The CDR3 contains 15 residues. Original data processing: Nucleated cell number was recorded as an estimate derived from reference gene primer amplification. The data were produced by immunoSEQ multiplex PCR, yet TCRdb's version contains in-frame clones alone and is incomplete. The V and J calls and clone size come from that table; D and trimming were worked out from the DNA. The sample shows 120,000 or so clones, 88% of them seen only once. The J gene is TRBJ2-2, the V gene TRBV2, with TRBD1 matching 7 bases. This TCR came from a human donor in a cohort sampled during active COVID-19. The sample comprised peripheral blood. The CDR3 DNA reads TGTGCCAGCAGTAACAGGGGTGGGGACACCGGGGAGCTGTTTTTT. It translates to CASSNRGGDTGELFF. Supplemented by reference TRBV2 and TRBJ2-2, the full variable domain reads EPEVTQTPSHQVTQMGQEVILRCVPISNHLYFYWYRQILGQKVEFLVSFYNNEISEKSEIFDDQFSVERPDGSNFTLKIRSTKLEDSAMYFCASSNRGGDTGELFFGEGSRLTVL.